This TCR beta chain was obtained from a study of cytomegalovirus exposure and HLA in healthy donors. Study-wide results and limits: Further analysis was carried out later, and it showed several of the most significant clusters appearing linked to common viral pathogens.

PCR amplification relied on 60 Vbeta primers (plus 13 Jbeta primers). TCRdb's copy holds only in-frame clones and misses some; the assay was immunoSEQ multiplex PCR. The repertoire holds about 150,000 clones, with roughly 79% as singletons. Regarding this clone: What it binds is unknown.

Donors counted as nominally healthy when sampled, yet unrecorded immune exposures were likely. The CDR3 spans 16 residues. V shed 5 bases and J 0 bases; nucleotides not matched to a gene: 8. The germline CDR1 and CDR2 sequences are SGHRS and YFSETQ. Sequencing was performed on PBMCs. The chain combines TRBV5-1 with TRBJ2-3, with 8 bases that match TRBD1. This TCR was sampled from a man between 40 and 49 years old in good health and CMV-seronegative. CDR3 nucleotides: TGCGCCAGCAGGGAGGGGACAGGAACTAGCACAGATACGCAGTATTTT. It specifies CASREGTGTSTDTQYF.